The clone carrying this T cell receptor beta chain was counted a few times. Germline CDR1 SGHRS, CDR2 YFSETQ. V dropped 4 bases and J dropped 3; count of bases not matched to a gene: 6. This CDR3 comprises 14 residues. A second PCR of about 7 to 12 cycles used a sample-barcoded 5' primer and a J-beta primer mix. Each CDR3 protein is one row after TCRdb ran MiXCR on the 5' RACE reads. Of fewer than 650,000 distinct CDR3 sequences in the sample, about 26% were seen once. The sample comes from a study of blood T cells in healthy people across ages. The same sample was also studied in work on T cells of mothers and their children.

The genes are TRBV5-1 and TRBJ1-1, with TRBD1 matching over 7 bases. The material sequenced was blood. The TCR comes from a boy under 10 years old in good health. CDR3 sequence reads: CASSQRQGHTEAFF. The CDR3 DNA follows: TGCGCCAGCAGCCAGCGACAGGGCCACACTGAAGCTTTCTTT.